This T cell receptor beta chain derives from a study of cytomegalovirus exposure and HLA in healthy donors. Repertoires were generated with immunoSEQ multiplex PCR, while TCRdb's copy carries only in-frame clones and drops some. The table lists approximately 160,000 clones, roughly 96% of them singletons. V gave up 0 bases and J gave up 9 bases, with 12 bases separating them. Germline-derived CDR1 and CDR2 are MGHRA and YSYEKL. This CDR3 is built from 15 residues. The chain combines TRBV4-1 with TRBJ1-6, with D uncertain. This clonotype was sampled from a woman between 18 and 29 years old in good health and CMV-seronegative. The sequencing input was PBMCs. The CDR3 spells CASSQDTGPGSPLHF. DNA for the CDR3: TGCGCCAGCAGCCAAGATACCGGTCCCGGTTCACCCCTCCACTTT.